Listed below are T cell receptor beta chains from one sample, sequenced in a study of cytomegalovirus exposure and HLA in healthy donors. Assay: immunoSEQ multiplex PCR; the TCRdb copy retains only in-frame clones and omits some. The data contain some 160,000 clones, roughly 76% of them singletons. Specimen: PBMCs. The receptors derive from a male donor in good health and CMV-seronegative. The CDR3 runs from the conserved cysteine through the conserved F or W. Each record gives: clone size, D gene, J gene, V gene, CDR3 protein, CDR3 DNA. A D gene is named only where the DNA matches it firmly. A clone size is listed for some rows: how often the clone was seen (once, few, many), or a class if it is expanded.

clone_size: -
d_call: TRBD1
j_call: TRBJ2-1
v_call: TRBV5-1
cdr3_aa: CASSSFQTGKDEQFF
cdr3_nt: TGCGCCAGCAGCTCGTTCCAGACAGGGAAAGATGAGCAGTTCTTC

clone_size: few
d_call: TRBD1
j_call: TRBJ1-1
v_call: TRBV7-9
cdr3_aa: CASSFRQGVDTEAFF
cdr3_nt: TGTGCCAGCAGCTTCCGACAGGGGGTCGACACTGAAGCTTTCTTT

clone_size: few
d_call: -
j_call: TRBJ2-5
v_call: TRBV13
cdr3_aa: CASLKRTADQETQYF
cdr3_nt: TGTGCCAGCCTAAAGAGGACAGCTGATCAAGAGACCCAGTACTTC

clone_size: -
d_call: TRBD1
j_call: TRBJ2-5
v_call: TRBV12-5
cdr3_aa: CASGLDRGIGETQYF
cdr3_nt: TGTGCTAGTGGTTTGGACAGGGGGATTGGAGAGACCCAGTACTTC

clone_size: -
d_call: -
j_call: TRBJ1-2
v_call: TRBV6-6
cdr3_aa: CASSYQAGSHGYTF
cdr3_nt: TGTGCCAGCAGTTACCAGGCAGGAAGTCATGGCTACACCTTC

clone_size: -
d_call: TRBD1
j_call: TRBJ1-1
v_call: TRBV27
cdr3_aa: CASSPGGWVAFF
cdr3_nt: TGTGCCAGCAGCCCAGGGGGGTGGGTAGCTTTCTTT

clone_size: -
d_call: TRBD1
j_call: TRBJ2-1
v_call: TRBV9
cdr3_aa: CASSSSRGGTGDDEQFF
cdr3_nt: TGTGCCAGCAGCTCCTCCAGAGGGGGGACAGGGGACGATGAGCAGTTCTTC

clone_size: -
d_call: -
j_call: TRBJ1-1
v_call: TRBV5-6
cdr3_aa: CASSPGDGEITSEAFF
cdr3_nt: TGTGCCAGCAGCCCAGGGGACGGAGAAATAACGTCTGAAGCTTTCTTT

clone_size: -
d_call: TRBD2
j_call: TRBJ2-5
v_call: TRBV5-1
cdr3_aa: CASTPSGQETQYF
cdr3_nt: TGCGCCAGCACCCCTAGCGGCCAAGAGACCCAGTACTTC

clone_size: -
d_call: -
j_call: TRBJ2-5
v_call: TRBV5-4
cdr3_aa: CASSQGGWKETQYF
cdr3_nt: TGTGCCAGCAGCCAAGGCGGCTGGAAGGAGACCCAGTACTTC

clone_size: once
d_call: TRBD2
j_call: TRBJ2-3
v_call: TRBV5-1
cdr3_aa: CASSLSGGEDTQYF
cdr3_nt: TGCGCCAGCAGCCTTAGCGGGGGGGAAGATACGCAGTATTTT

clone_size: -
d_call: TRBD1
j_call: TRBJ1-1
v_call: TRBV6-5
cdr3_aa: CASSGQGPEAFF
cdr3_nt: TGTGCCAGCAGCGGACAGGGCCCTGAAGCTTTCTTT

clone_size: -
d_call: TRBD1
j_call: TRBJ1-1
v_call: TRBV6-5
cdr3_aa: CASSRGLSTEAFF
cdr3_nt: TGTGCCAGCTCTAGGGGGCTTAGCACTGAAGCTTTCTTT

clone_size: -
d_call: -
j_call: TRBJ1-2
v_call: TRBV7-2
cdr3_aa: CASSRTVIEGYTF
cdr3_nt: TGTGCCAGCAGCAGGACAGTTATCGAGGGCTACACCTTC

clone_size: -
d_call: TRBD1
j_call: TRBJ1-2
v_call: TRBV7-9
cdr3_aa: CASSLLSTGHSYTF
cdr3_nt: TGTGCCAGCAGCTTACTGTCGACAGGGCATAGCTACACCTTC

clone_size: -
d_call: TRBD1
j_call: TRBJ2-3
v_call: TRBV6-4
cdr3_aa: CASRAGGYHTDTQYF
cdr3_nt: TGTGCCAGCAGAGCAGGGGGATATCACACAGATACGCAGTATTTT

clone_size: -
d_call: -
j_call: TRBJ2-7
v_call: TRBV5-1
cdr3_aa: CASSLSSYEQYF
cdr3_nt: TGCGCCAGCAGCCTGAGCTCCTACGAGCAGTACTTC

clone_size: -
d_call: -
j_call: TRBJ1-4
v_call: TRBV9
cdr3_aa: CASSANGQRHEKLFF
cdr3_nt: TGTGCCAGCAGCGCTAACGGACAGAGGCATGAAAAACTGTTTTTT

clone_size: -
d_call: -
j_call: TRBJ2-5
v_call: TRBV5-6
cdr3_aa: CASSLRRTANVQETQYF
cdr3_nt: TGTGCCAGCAGCTTAAGGCGGACAGCTAATGTCCAAGAGACCCAGTACTTC

clone_size: once
d_call: TRBD1
j_call: TRBJ2-7
v_call: TRBV19
cdr3_aa: CASSIRTGNTYEQYF
cdr3_nt: TGTGCCAGTAGTATAAGGACAGGGAATACCTACGAGCAGTACTTC

clone_size: once
d_call: TRBD2
j_call: TRBJ2-1
v_call: TRBV18
cdr3_aa: CASSPLLAGGNEQFF
cdr3_nt: TGTGCCAGCTCACCACTACTAGCGGGGGGGAATGAGCAGTTCTTC

clone_size: -
d_call: -
j_call: TRBJ1-2
v_call: TRBV10-3
cdr3_aa: CAISDDGTFRGYTF
cdr3_nt: TGTGCCATCAGTGACGACGGGACTTTCCGAGGCTACACCTTC

clone_size: few
d_call: TRBD1
j_call: TRBJ1-5
v_call: TRBV2
cdr3_aa: CASSSQGVQPQHF
cdr3_nt: TGTGCCAGCAGCTCACAGGGGGTTCAGCCCCAGCATTTT

clone_size: -
d_call: TRBD1
j_call: TRBJ2-3
v_call: TRBV5-1
cdr3_aa: CASSWQGAQPDTQYF
cdr3_nt: TGCGCCAGCAGCTGGCAGGGGGCTCAGCCAGATACGCAGTATTTT

clone_size: few
d_call: -
j_call: TRBJ1-5
v_call: TRBV7-2
cdr3_aa: CASSPQGSNQPQHF
cdr3_nt: TGTGCCAGCAGCCCCCAGGGAAGCAATCAGCCCCAGCATTTT

clone_size: -
d_call: TRBD1
j_call: TRBJ1-4
v_call: TRBV5-1
cdr3_aa: CASSGSGGDNEKLFF
cdr3_nt: TGCGCCAGCAGCGGATCAGGGGGCGATAATGAAAAACTGTTTTTT

clone_size: -
d_call: -
j_call: TRBJ2-1
v_call: TRBV5-1
cdr3_aa: CASSFSSSYEQFF
cdr3_nt: TGCGCCAGCAGCTTCTCTAGCTCTTATGAGCAGTTCTTC

clone_size: -
d_call: -
j_call: TRBJ2-1
v_call: TRBV4-1
cdr3_aa: CASSHRGLLVNEQFF
cdr3_nt: TGCGCCAGCAGCCACAGAGGTTTATTGGTCAATGAGCAGTTCTTC

clone_size: few
d_call: TRBD1
j_call: TRBJ1-2
v_call: TRBV6-5
cdr3_aa: CASSYLDRVDYGYTF
cdr3_nt: TGTGCCAGCAGTTACCTCGACAGGGTGGACTATGGCTACACCTTC

clone_size: -
d_call: -
j_call: TRBJ2-6
v_call: TRBV12-2
cdr3_aa: CASRLVGVPRSFSGANVLTF
cdr3_nt: TGTGCAAGTCGCTTAGTCGGGGTGCCCAGATCTTTCTCTGGGGCCAACGTCCTGACTTTC

clone_size: -
d_call: -
j_call: TRBJ1-1
v_call: TRBV29-1
cdr3_aa: CSVAGPLNTEAFF
cdr3_nt: TGCAGCGTTGCAGGTCCTTTGAACACTGAAGCTTTCTTT

clone_size: -
d_call: -
j_call: TRBJ1-1
v_call: TRBV7-9
cdr3_aa: CASSRSGTEAFF
cdr3_nt: TGTGCCAGCAGCCGATCAGGGACTGAAGCTTTCTTT

clone_size: -
d_call: -
j_call: TRBJ1-1
v_call: TRBV5-6
cdr3_aa: CASSLVRGTIEAFF
cdr3_nt: TGTGCCAGCAGCTTGGTAAGGGGAACCATTGAAGCTTTCTTT

clone_size: -
d_call: -
j_call: TRBJ1-1
v_call: TRBV4-2
cdr3_aa: CASSQGAGGTEAFF
cdr3_nt: TGTGCCAGCAGCCAAGGGGCGGGGGGAACTGAAGCTTTCTTT

clone_size: once
d_call: -
j_call: TRBJ1-1
v_call: TRBV6-1
cdr3_aa: CASSAPNTGQNTEAFF
cdr3_nt: TGTGCCAGCAGTGCCCCAAATACGGGACAGAACACTGAAGCTTTCTTT

clone_size: -
d_call: -
j_call: TRBJ2-4
v_call: TRBV7-9
cdr3_aa: CASSLSGQPLEENIQYF
cdr3_nt: TGTGCCAGCAGCTTATCGGGTCAGCCTCTAGAGGAAAACATTCAGTACTTC

clone_size: -
d_call: TRBD2
j_call: TRBJ2-1
v_call: TRBV5-4
cdr3_aa: CASSIAGPFVGEQFF
cdr3_nt: TGTGCCAGCAGTATAGCGGGGCCCTTCGTTGGTGAGCAGTTCTTC

clone_size: -
d_call: TRBD1
j_call: TRBJ1-2
v_call: TRBV29-1
cdr3_aa: CSVPGGDRGLGYTF
cdr3_nt: TGCAGCGTCCCTGGCGGGGACAGGGGCTTAGGCTACACCTTC

clone_size: -
d_call: TRBD1
j_call: TRBJ2-7
v_call: TRBV6-5
cdr3_aa: CASSYSPGGRFYEQYF
cdr3_nt: TGTGCCAGCAGTTACTCTCCAGGGGGCCGTTTCTACGAGCAGTACTTC

clone_size: once
d_call: TRBD2
j_call: TRBJ2-7
v_call: TRBV7-6
cdr3_aa: CASSSSFGGNSYEQYF
cdr3_nt: TGTGCCAGCAGCTCATCCTTCGGGGGGAACTCCTACGAGCAGTACTTC

clone_size: -
d_call: -
j_call: TRBJ1-2
v_call: TRBV6-6
cdr3_aa: CASSRDNSNYGYTF
cdr3_nt: TGTGCCAGCAGTAGGGACAACTCTAACTATGGCTACACCTTC

clone_size: -
d_call: -
j_call: TRBJ1-1
v_call: TRBV6-5
cdr3_aa: CATSGVLGTEAFF
cdr3_nt: TGTGCCACCTCAGGGGTATTAGGCACTGAAGCTTTCTTT

clone_size: once
d_call: -
j_call: TRBJ2-7
v_call: TRBV2
cdr3_aa: CASQSRQGIREQYF
cdr3_nt: TGTGCCAGCCAGAGCCGGCAGGGTATACGCGAGCAGTACTTC

clone_size: -
d_call: -
j_call: TRBJ1-4
v_call: TRBV6-6
cdr3_aa: CASSYGGAGKLFF
cdr3_nt: TGTGCCAGCAGTTATGGGGGGGCAGGAAAACTGTTTTTT

clone_size: -
d_call: -
j_call: TRBJ1-1
v_call: TRBV5-1
cdr3_aa: CASSRTGSSDTEAFF
cdr3_nt: TGCGCCAGCAGCCGGACCGGGAGTTCGGACACTGAAGCTTTCTTT